This T cell receptor beta chain was retrieved from a study of blood T cell repertoires in COVID-19. Study overall: Italy, Spain and the United States were the sources of the convalescent and acute COVID-19 samples. The analysed material was cDNA or gDNA that came from T cells, B-cell-depleted T cells, or PBMCs.

The protocol was immunoSEQ multiplex PCR, while the TCRdb copy is restricted to in-frame clones and leaves out a portion. The sample records roughly 230,000 clones, around 91% being singletons. Germline assignment: CDR1 MRHNA and CDR2 SNTAGT. The CDR3 is 14 amino acids. V lost 6 bases to trimming and J lost 1 base; unmatched junction nucleotides: 4. The receptor was isolated from a woman aged 60-70 years with COVID-19, enrolled during active disease. Sequences were obtained from peripheral blood. The V gene is TRBV6-4, the J gene TRBJ2-3, with 7 bases aligning to TRBD2. The CDR3 coding sequence is TGTGCCAGCAGACCCAGCGGGGGCACAGATACGCAGTATTTT. Translating gives CASRPSGGTDTQYF.